The 14 T cell receptor beta chains below all came from one sample that was sequenced in a study of CD4 and CD8 cells across lung adenocarcinoma regions. TCRdb fed the PCR reads into MiXCR, producing one record per CDR3 protein. Seen here are some 25,000 distinct CDR3 sequences, 53% observed once, and the top ten hold around 44%. The sample consisted of CD8+ T cells from the center of a lung tumor. These receptors all come from a male donor with lung adenocarcinoma. The CD4 and CD8 labels of this study may be unreliable.

There are a few counts of this clonotype. CDR3 nucleotide sequence: TGTGCCAGCAGCCACCAATCGTCTAGCGGGAGTTTAAATGAGCAGTTCTTC. Translation gives CASSHQSSSGSLNEQFF. This rearrangement joins TRBV9 to TRBJ2-1; 10 nucleotides match TRBD2. J was trimmed by 7 bases and V by 4 bases; bases with no gene match: 14. This CDR3 has 17 amino acids. CDR1 and CDR2 from the germline V gene are SGDLS and YYNGEE.

CDR3 bases: TGTGCCAGCGACACGGGGGTGTGGGCCAAAAATACGCAGTACTTC. Amino acids: CASDTGVWAKNTQYF. This chain uses TRBV6-1 with TRBJ2-4, with a possible D match to TRBD2 (6 bases). The CDR3 consists of 15 residues. Per germline, CDR1 MNHNS and CDR2 SASEGT. Trimming shortened V by 8 bases and J by 13 bases, and 27 bases separated the two germline ends.

In this sample, this clonotype turned up a few times. V gene TRBV29-1 combines with J gene TRBJ1-1; D gene uncertain. Germline V gene data show CDR1 as SQVTM and CDR2 as ANQGSEA. V shed 4 bases and J shed 4 bases, with 10 bases lying between them. The CDR3 contains 12 residues. The CDR3 is CSVAQFGTEAFF. The CDR3 region has the DNA TGCAGCGTTGCTCAGTTTGGCACTGAAGCTTTCTTT. Based on the CDR3 plus reference TRBV29-1 and TRBJ1-1, the full variable domain is SAVISQKPSRDICQRGTSLTIQCQVDSQVTMMFWYRQQPGQSLTLIATANQGSEATYESGFVIDKFPISRPNLTFSTLTVSNMSPEDSSIYLCSVAQFGTEAFFGQGTRLTVV.

The gene calls are TRBV6-1 and TRBJ2-4; D is possibly TRBD1 (6 bases). The last part of the DNA fits TRBJ2-5 better; the J call may be wrong. The CDR3 consists of 14 residues. Germline CDR1 MNHNS, CDR2 SASEGT. The CDR3 protein is CAGSGGREAETQYF. In DNA form, the CDR3 reads TGTGCGGGGAGTGGGGGCCGAGAGGCAGAGACCCAGTACTTC.

This chain joins TRBV6-5 and TRBJ1-4, with D uncertain. CDR1 and CDR2 (germline): MNHEY, SVGAGI. The CDR3 covers 14 residues. V was clipped by 6 bases and J by 6 bases, with 14 bases between them. This chain's CDR3 is CASSYPQLDEKLFF. CDR3 bases: TGTGCCAGCAGCTACCCCCAGTTGGATGAAAAACTGTTTTTT.

This clonotype appeared many times. The chain is built from TRBV6-1 and TRBJ1-1, with 7 nucleotides matching TRBD1. The germline V gene has CDR1 MNHNS and CDR2 SASEGT. The CDR3 spans 14 residues. The V and J ends lost 6 bases and 0 bases, in that order; junction bases with no gene match: 4. The CDR3 reads CASSHRGMNTEAFF. CDR3 nucleotide sequence: TGTGCCAGCAGCCACAGGGGCATGAACACTGAAGCTTTCTTT.

In the case of this clonotype: Germline and junction disagree at one end, which may indicate a read error. V gene TRBV6-1 combines with J gene TRBJ2-3; D not resolved. The CDR3 loop spans 14 amino acids. Germline V lookup: CDR1 MNHNS, CDR2 SASEGT. The CDR3 bases are TGTGCGGGCAGTGAGCGCCGGGCCCAAGATACGCAGTATTTC. As protein: CAGSERRAQDTQYF.

A word on this clonotype: Germline is not matched at one junction end, which may reflect a read error. The chain employs TRBV6-1 and TRBJ2-4; a weak D match, TRBD1 (5 bases). The CDR3 spans 16 residues. Looked up from germline, CDR1 is MNHNS and CDR2 is SASEGT. CDR3 region: CASSEAGLWARDTQYF. CDR3 DNA: TGTGCCAGCAGTGAAGCGGGGCTGTGGGCCAGGGATACTCAGTACTTT.

This chain links TRBV10-2 with TRBJ2-5; 7 positions match TRBD2. The CDR3 contains 14 residues. CDR1 is WSHSY, CDR2 SAAADI, per germline. The CDR3: CAGSGVWAKKIQYF. Here the CDR3 DNA reads TGCGCGGGCAGCGGGGTGTGGGCCAAAAAGATTCAGTACTTC.

This rearrangement joins TRBV7-2 to TRBJ2-1, with D uncertain. Trimming took 1 base from V and 1 from J, leaving 14 bases between them. The CDR3 is 17 residues long. In germline, CDR1 is SGHTA, CDR2 FQGNSA. CDR3 region: CASSLDPPFSSYNEQFF. The CDR3 DNA reads TGTGCCAGCAGCTTAGACCCTCCCTTTTCGTCCTACAATGAGCAGTTCTTC.

With respect to this clonotype: The germline gene is not matched at one end of the junction; a read error may be the cause. The V call is TRBV27, the J call TRBJ2-3; D possibly uses TRBD1 or TRBD2 (6 bases each). CDR1 MNHEY and CDR2 SMNVEV come from the germline V gene (reference sequence). The CDR3 is made up of 15 amino acids. The DNA for the CDR3 is TGTGCCAGCCACCGGGAGCTGGGGGGCAAAAACACGCAGTACTTT. Its translation: CASHRELGGKNTQYF.

Concerning this clonotype itself: Sequence at one end of the junction differs from germline and may be a read error. This rearrangement joins TRBV3-1 to TRBJ2-2, with 11 bases lining up with TRBD1. From germline, CDR1 is LGHDT and CDR2 YNNKEL (reference sequence). The CDR3 runs 15 residues. The CDR3 protein is CASSLRTGGWGELFF. The DNA for the CDR3 is TGTGCCAGCAGCTTGCGGACAGGGGGCTGGGGGGAGCTGTTCTTT.

The rearrangement uses TRBV7-8 and TRBJ2-3; D is ambiguous. Trimming cost V 1 base and J 2 bases, with 7 bases left between them. This CDR3 has 14 residues. Germline lookup yields CDR1 SGHVS and CDR2 FQNEAQ. The CDR3 DNA is TGTGCCAGCAGCTTAGTGGGCTTCACAGATACGCAGTATTTT. Translating gives CASSLVGFTDTQYF.

On this clonotype: One junction end disagrees with the germline gene, perhaps due to a read error. This rearrangement joins TRBV6-1 to TRBJ2-4; TRBD2 matches at 7 bases. CDR1 is MNHNS and CDR2 is SASEGT in the germline V gene. The CDR3 has 14 residues. Here the CDR3 reads CASRVVGGPDIQYF. CDR3 in DNA: TGTGCCAGCAGGGTAGTGGGAGGGCCAGATATTCAGTACTTT.